These 14 T cell receptor beta chains share one sample of origin, sequenced in a study of early T cells in non-severe SARS-CoV-2 infection. MiXCR was run by TCRdb on the 5' RACE reads, yielding one entry per CDR3 protein. The sample contains around 33,000 distinct CDR3 sequences, over 5% of which appear only once. The sample taken for sequencing was whole blood. The receptors derive from an adult who was a healthcare worker with PCR-confirmed SARS-CoV-2 infection or an uninfected control (not recorded which).

This clonotype was recorded at least ten times. Here the CDR3 reads CASRPTWTSGAYNEQFF. The CDR3, as DNA: TGTGCCAGCAGACCTACCTGGACTAGCGGGGCCTACAATGAGCAGTTCTTC. V is TRBV7-9 and J is TRBJ2-1; 12 nucleotides line up with TRBD2. The junction had 8 bases not matched to a gene; V was cut back by 6 bases and J by 2 bases. CDR1 and CDR2 from the germline V gene are SEHNR and FQNEAQ (reference sequence). The CDR3 contains 17 residues. The whole variable domain, remainder taken from reference TRBV7-9 and TRBJ2-1, is DTGVSQNPRHKITKRGQNVTFRCDPISEHNRLYWYRQTLGQGPEFLTYFQNEAQLEKSRLLSDRFSAERPKGSFSTLEIQRTEQGDSAMYLCASRPTWTSGAYNEQFFGPGTRLTVL.

The rearrangement links TRBV20-1 to TRBJ2-3; D gene unclear. The germline V and J ends were trimmed by 2 bases and 0 bases, with 3 bases remaining between them. From germline, CDR1 is DFQATT and CDR2 SNEGSKA (reference sequence). The CDR3 contains 12 residues. The CDR3 nucleotides read TGCAGTGCTAGACCGAGCACAGATACGCAGTATTTT. It encodes CSARPSTDTQYF.

This clonotype was seen many times. Here the CDR3 reads CASSQASGYTEAFF. The CDR3 DNA is TGCGCCAGCAGCCAAGCATCGGGTTACACTGAAGCTTTCTTT. The gene calls are TRBV4-3 and TRBJ1-1; D gene unclear. Germline CDR1 LGHNA, CDR2 YSLEER. The V and J ends lost 1 base and 3 bases respectively, with 9 bases between them. The CDR3 length is 14 residues.

V gene TRBV7-9 combines with J gene TRBJ1-1; no reliable D call. With 2 bases removed from V and 5 bases from J, the gap between germline ends came to 9 bases. This CDR3 is 13 amino acids long. Germline V gene data show CDR1 as SEHNR and CDR2 as FQNEAQ (reference sequence). CDR3 protein: CASSLKRETEAFF. In DNA, the CDR3 is TGTGCCAGCAGCTTAAAAAGGGAAACTGAAGCTTTCTTT.

This clonotype has a count of ten or more. This CDR3 is CASSPPGGGGSPLHF. CDR3 bases: TGTGCCAGCAGTCCGCCCGGGGGGGGTGGTTCACCCCTCCACTTT. V is TRBV28 and J is TRBJ1-6; weak D call: TRBD1 (5 bases). Germline V gene data show CDR1 as MDHEN and CDR2 as SYDVKM. V was pared by 5 bases and J by 9 bases, with 17 bases between. The CDR3 loop spans 15 amino acids. The full variable domain, completed using reference TRBV28 and TRBJ1-6, is DVKVTQSSRYLVKRTGEKVFLECVQDMDHENMFWYRQDPGLGLRLIYFSYDVKMKEKGDIPEGYSVSREKKERFSLILESASTNQTSMYLCASSPPGGGGSPLHFGNGTRLTVT.

The V call is TRBV4-3, the J call TRBJ1-4; D unresolved. The V gene's germline CDR1 is LGHNA and CDR2 YSLEER. The CDR3 runs to 13 residues. V shed 4 bases and J shed 0 bases, with 3 bases lying between them. The CDR3, as DNA: TGCGCCAGCAGCCCTGCAACTAATGAAAAACTGTTTTTT. Its translation is CASSPATNEKLFF.

Ten or more counts support this clonotype. This rearrangement joins TRBV11-2 to TRBJ2-6; TRBD2 might be the D (5 bases). Looked up from germline, CDR1 is SGHAT and CDR2 is FQNNGV. The CDR3 spans 15 residues. With 4 bases removed from V and 4 bases from J, the gap between germline ends came to 11 bases. The CDR3 DNA reads TGTGCCAGCAGCTGGACTGCACCGGGGGCCAACGTCCTGACTTTC. Its protein is CASSWTAPGANVLTF. The full variable domain, with the rest looked up from reference TRBV11-2 and TRBJ2-6, is EAGVAQSPRYKIIEKRQSVAFWCNPISGHATLYWYQQILGQGPKLLIQFQNNGVVDDSQLPKDRFSAERLKGVDSTLKIQPAKLEDSAVYLCASSWTAPGANVLTFGAGSRLTVL.

This clonotype was observed many times. J is TRBJ2-7 and V is TRBV10-3; D might be TRBD1 (6 bases). CDR1 and CDR2 (germline): ENHRY, SYGVKD. This CDR3 is built from 13 residues. The V end was cut by 0 bases, the J end by 5 bases, with 8 bases between. The CDR3 sequence: CAISESKGDEQYF. In DNA, the CDR3 is TGTGCCATCAGTGAGTCGAAGGGGGACGAGCAGTACTTC.

This rearrangement joins TRBV7-2 to TRBJ2-1; D is perhaps TRBD1 (5 bases). Germline V gene data show CDR1 as SGHTA and CDR2 as FQGNSA. V lost 1 base to trimming and J lost 16 bases, with 14 bases between them. This CDR3 has 12 residues. The CDR3 DNA is TGTGCCAGCAGCTTAGGCAGGGCCCACTCTTTCTTC. Its protein is CASSLGRAHSFF.

There are a few counts of this clonotype. The V and J genes are TRBV4-2 and TRBJ2-1, with TRBD1 as a possible D gene (6 bases). The ends were cut back, 5 bases at V and 4 bases at J, with 15 bases in the middle. The CDR3 totals 15 residues. Germline CDR1 and CDR2: LGHNA and YNFKEQ. CDR3 coding DNA: TGTGCCAGCAGCGCAGGGGCCGTGTCTTACAATGAGCAGTTCTTC. Translation gives CASSAGAVSYNEQFF.

This clonotype was seen a handful of times. The V call is TRBV19, the J call TRBJ2-4, with a tentative D call TRBD2 (5 bases). V lost 3 bases and J 1 base, leaving 10 bases between the germline ends. The CDR3 is made up of 15 amino acids. Germline CDR1 and CDR2: LNHDA and SQIVND (reference sequence). The CDR3: CASSIKGDAKNIQYF. The CDR3 DNA reads TGTGCCAGTAGTATCAAGGGAGACGCCAAAAACATTCAGTACTTC.

This clonotype was observed a handful of times. The rearrangement links TRBV7-9 to TRBJ1-3; possibly TRBD1 for D (5 bases). CDR1 is SEHNR, CDR2 FQNEAQ, per germline (reference sequence). The CDR3 is made up of 14 amino acids. With 3 bases removed from V and 1 base from J, the gap between germline ends came to 7 bases. CDR3: CASSLRQSGNTIYF. As DNA, the CDR3 is TGTGCCAGCAGCTTGAGACAGTCTGGAAACACCATATATTTT.

This clonotype was recorded many times. The chain recombines TRBV13 with TRBJ1-1, with 8 bases that match TRBD1. Trimming removed 4 bases from V and 4 bases from J; junction bases left unmatched: 2. Germline-derived CDR1 and CDR2 are PRHDT and FYEKMQ (reference sequence). The CDR3 is 13 amino acids. CDR3 in DNA: TGTGCCAGCAGCTATACAGGGGGCACTGAAGCTTTCTTT. Amino acids: CASSYTGGTEAFF.

This chain connects TRBV29-1 to TRBJ1-2; D unclear. The V end lost 3 bases, the J end lost 4 bases, and 3 bases lay between the germline ends. The CDR3 consists of 10 residues. Looked up from germline, CDR1 is SQVTM and CDR2 is ANQGSEA. CDR3 sequence: CSVEAYGYTF. The DNA for the CDR3 is TGCAGCGTTGAGGCCTATGGCTACACCTTC.